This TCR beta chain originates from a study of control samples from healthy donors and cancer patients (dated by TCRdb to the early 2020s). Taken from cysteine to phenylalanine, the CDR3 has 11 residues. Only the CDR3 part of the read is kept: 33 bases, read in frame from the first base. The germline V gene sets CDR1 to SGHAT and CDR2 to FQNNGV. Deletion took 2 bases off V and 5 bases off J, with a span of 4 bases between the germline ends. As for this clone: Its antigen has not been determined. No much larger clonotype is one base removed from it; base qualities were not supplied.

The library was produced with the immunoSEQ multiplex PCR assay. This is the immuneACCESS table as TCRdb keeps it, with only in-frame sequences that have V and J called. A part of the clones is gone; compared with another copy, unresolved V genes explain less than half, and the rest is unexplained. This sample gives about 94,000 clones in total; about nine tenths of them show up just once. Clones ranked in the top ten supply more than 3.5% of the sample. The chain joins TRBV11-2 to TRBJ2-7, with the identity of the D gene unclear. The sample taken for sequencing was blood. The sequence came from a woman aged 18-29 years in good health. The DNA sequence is TGTGCCAGCAGCTTAACCAACGAGCAGTACTTC. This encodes CASSLTNEQYF.